Listed here are 8 T cell receptor beta chains from one sample, sequenced in a study of blood T cell repertoires in COVID-19. Produced via immunoSEQ multiplex PCR; TCRdb's table is partial and in-frame only. The table includes 140,000 or so clones, around 86% detected once. Input material: peripheral blood. These receptors were taken from a human donor in a cohort sampled during active COVID-19.

A remark on this clone: Additional DNA sequences in this sample encode the identical CDR3. The rearrangement uses TRBV19 and TRBJ2-5; TRBD1 agrees at 9 bases. CDR1 and CDR2 (germline): LNHDA, SQIVND (reference sequence). CDR3 size: 13 residues. The ends lost 8 bases at V and 5 bases at J; junction bases unmatched: 6. The CDR3 loop is CASSDRGRETQYF. CDR3 DNA sequence: TGTGCCAGTTCTGACAGGGGGAGGGAGACCCAGTACTTC.

The chain employs TRBV6-5 and TRBJ1-2; tentatively, D is TRBD1 (6 bases). V dropped 2 bases and J dropped 1 base, with 8 bases sitting between them. CDR3 size: 14 residues. Germline loops: CDR1 MNHEY, CDR2 SVGAGI. CDR3 in amino acids: CASSYQGYNYGYTF. Written as DNA, the CDR3 is TGTGCCAGCAGTTACCAGGGGTATAACTATGGCTACACCTTC.

This clone was observed once. V gene TRBV28 combines with J gene TRBJ2-3; D remains unclear. Per the germline V gene, CDR1 is MDHEN and CDR2 is SYDVKM. With 4 bases removed from V and 0 bases from J, the gap between germline ends came to 20 bases. The CDR3 loop spans 18 amino acids. The CDR3, as DNA: TGTGCCAGCAGTTATCCTGCCTCGACTCCCACTAGCACAGATACGCAGTATTTT. It yields the protein CASSYPASTPTSTDTQYF.

The rearrangement joins TRBV7-9 to TRBJ2-7, with 8 bases fitting TRBD1. The CDR3 spans 15 residues. The V gene's germline CDR1 is SEHNR and CDR2 FQNEAQ (reference sequence). Trimming cost V 5 bases and J 0 bases; bases outside gene matches: 6. The CDR3 here is CASSTGQGFSYEQYF. The CDR3 region has the DNA TGTGCCAGCAGCACCGGACAGGGTTTCTCCTACGAGCAGTACTTC.

This clone was recorded many times. The chain employs TRBV7-8 and TRBJ1-5; 8 bases are shared with TRBD1. Germline-derived CDR1 and CDR2 are SGHVS and FQNEAQ. The CDR3 contains 14 residues. Losses at the gene ends were 5 bases for V and 4 bases for J; bases not matched to a gene: 4. The CDR3 nucleotides read TGTGCCAGCAGCCGGACAGGGCATAATCAGCCCCAGCATTTT. Translation gives CASSRTGHNQPQHF. The complete variable domain, with remaining parts taken from reference TRBV7-8 and TRBJ1-5, reads GAGVSQSPRYKVAKRGQDVALRCDPISGHVSLFWYQQALGQGPEFLTYFQNEAQLDKSGLPSDRFFAERPEGSVSTLKIQRTQQEDSAVYLCASSRTGHNQPQHFGDGTRLSIL.

The gene calls are TRBV7-8 and TRBJ1-4, with D unresolved. The CDR3 extends over 12 amino acids. The germline V gene has CDR1 SGHVS and CDR2 FQNEAQ. Deletions cut 5 bases from V and 7 bases from J, with 8 bases between. In DNA form, the CDR3 reads TGTGCCAGCAGCCCCCCCGGTGAAAAACTGTTTTTT. Its protein product is CASSPPGEKLFF.

This sequence joins TRBV4-1 and TRBJ2-7; no firm D call. The CDR3 is 14 residues long. The ends were cut back, 0 bases at V and 8 bases at J, with 14 bases in the middle. Germline loops: CDR1 MGHRA, CDR2 YSYEKL. DNA for the CDR3: TGCGCCAGCAGCCAAGATGGCCCGCTAGGTCAGCAGTACTTC. Protein product: CASSQDGPLGQQYF.

The CDR3: CASNDNRGRGNEQFF. CDR3 nucleotide sequence: TGTGCCAGCAACGACAACAGGGGCAGGGGCAATGAGCAGTTCTTC. V and J are TRBV28 and TRBJ2-1; TRBD1 matches at 7 bases. After removal of 7 bases from V and 6 bases from J, the junction contained 12 bases not matched to a gene. The CDR3 contains 15 residues. Germline V gene sequence: CDR1 MDHEN, CDR2 SYDVKM.